The source of this TCR beta chain is a study of T cell clones after liver transplantation. For the study at large: TCRbeta sequencing after a pre-transplant mixed lymphocyte reaction identified graft-donor-reactive clones, later tracked in post-transplant blood. Apart from three HCV-positive recipients, transplants were for non-autoimmune, non-viral reasons. Subjects received no induction therapy and standard immunosuppression until randomization at 12-24 months post-transplant.

CD3+CD4+ and CD3+CD8+ cells were FACS-sorted from thawed unstimulated PBMCs. Germline trimming cut 7 bases from V and 3 bases from J; bases unmatched to any gene: 3. The CDR3 is 14 amino acids. Looked up from germline, CDR1 is MNHEY and CDR2 is SVGAGI. Repertoires were generated with immunoSEQ multiplex PCR, while TCRdb's copy carries only in-frame clones and drops some. This sample has fewer than 15,000 clones; around 74% occur once, and the top ten carry around a third. Here the sequenced sample was CD8+ T cells from blood, taken at the 22-month timepoint. This clonotype originated in a human patient who received a liver transplant. The graft donor may have contributed some T cells. This chain connects TRBV6-5 to TRBJ2-2; TRBD2 matches at 9 bases. The CDR3 is CASIAGAYTGELFF. In nucleotides, the CDR3 is TGTGCCAGCATAGCGGGGGCCTACACCGGGGAGCTGTTTTTT.